This record concerns one TCR beta chain sequence. Its specificity is unknown. CDR3 length: 14 amino acids. Two nested PCRs, of approximately 16 and 10 cycles, processed TCRalpha and TCRbeta cDNA. From its re-call of the 5' RACE reads, TCRdb lists each CDR3 protein once, without DNA. This repertoire includes under 150,000 distinct CDR3 sequences. This sample is drawn from a study of monozygotic twins with inflammatory bowel disease. Study-wide findings and caveats: Variability in patient repertoires may have come partly from differing immunosuppressive treatments.

The rearrangement links TRBV12-3 or TRBV12-4 to TRBJ2-5; TCRdb's assignment of TRBD1 cannot be checked, as there is no DNA. The sequence derives from a human donor with ulcerative colitis or Crohn's disease, or a healthy co-twin of an affected twin (not recorded which). Sample: blood. CDR3 protein: CASSHRTGRETQYF.